The 6 T cell receptor beta chains listed next were all sequenced from one sample in a study of T cells in women clearing cervical HPV infection. Data came from immunoSEQ multiplex PCR; TCRdb stores just in-frame clones and leaves some out. The sample features approximately 24,000 clones, with 5.4% in its top ten. The sequencing input was blood buffy coat. These receptor sequences come from a woman aged 18 to 75 with a cervical HPV16 infection that either progressed to CIN3+ or cleared (not recorded which).

This chain's CDR3 is CSVVDSWYNEQYF. The part of the CDR3 DNA that was read is TGCAGCGTTGTGGACAGCTGGTATAACGAG. The genes are TRBV29-1 and TRBJ2-7, with a weak D call TRBD1 (6 bases). The CDR3 goes on 3 residues after the read ends, and that part is filled in from the germline J gene. The length of the CDR3 is 13 residues. The V end was cut by 4 bases, the J end by 5 bases, with 15 bases between. Per the germline V gene, CDR1 is SQVTM and CDR2 is ANQGSEA.

On this clone itself: The sequence runs out 3 residues before the end of the CDR3; the remainder is reconstructed from the germline J gene. The chain combines TRBV5-1 with TRBJ2-5, with D unresolved. V was cut by 3 bases and J by 5 bases, with 11 bases left in between. This CDR3 comprises 13 residues. The germline V gene encodes CDR1 SGHRS and CDR2 YFSETQ. The CDR3 bases that were read are TGCGCCAGCAGCTCGCCCTTAGCCGAGACC. Protein sequence: CASSSPLAET. The complete CDR3 sequence is CASSSPLAETQYF.

On this clone: Read coverage stops 3 residues before the CDR3 terminus; the germline J gene supplies the remainder. The chain carries TRBV7-2 and TRBJ2-4, with a tentative D call TRBD1 (5 bases). From germline, CDR1 is SGHTA and CDR2 FQGNSA. The CDR3 sequence is 14 residues long. The DNA read from the CDR3 is TGTGCCAGCAGCTTACCCAGGGAAAACTATGGT. Protein product: CASSLPRENYG. Given in full, the CDR3 is CASSLPRENYGQYF.

A remark on this clone: The read ends 3 residues before the CDR3 terminus; that terminus is restored from the germline J gene. The genes are TRBV25-1 and TRBJ2-3; tentative D call: TRBD1 (6 bases). Germline V gene data show CDR1 as MGHDK and CDR2 as SYGVNS. The CDR3 totals 11 residues. The CDR3 DNA, read in part, is TGTGCCAGCAGTGGAGGACAGACG. It yields the protein CASSGGQT. The full CDR3 is CASSGGQTQYF.

Worth noting for this clone: Sequencing ends 3 residues short of the CDR3 end; the germline J gene provides the rest. The chain uses TRBV7-2 and TRBJ2-1, with 9 nucleotides matching TRBD2. V gave up 3 bases and J gave up 8 bases; unmatched junction bases: 8. Germline V gene data show CDR1 as SGHTA and CDR2 as FQGNSA. The CDR3 contains 15 residues. The sequenced CDR3 bases are TGTGCCAGCAGCTTGACTAGCGGCCCTTCGCATGAG. Translated: CASSLTSGPSHE. The complete CDR3 sequence is CASSLTSGPSHEQFF.

To note about this clone: The CDR3 extends 3 residues past the end of the read, so its final part is completed from the germline J gene. This sample includes further DNA sequences coding for the same CDR3. The rearrangement joins TRBV7-2 to TRBJ1-2, with D perhaps matching TRBD1 (5 bases). The CDR3 has 14 amino acids. Looked up from germline, CDR1 is SGHTA and CDR2 is FQGNSA. The covered CDR3 bases are TGTGCCAGCAGCTTCGGAGCGGGTCACAGGGGC. This translates into CASSFGAGHRG. The CDR3 in its entirety is CASSFGAGHRGYTF. Full variable domain (remainder filled in from reference TRBV7-2 and TRBJ1-2): GAGVSQSPSNKVTEKGKDVELRCDPISGHTALYWYRQSLGQGLEFLIYFQGNSAPDKSGLPSDRFSAERTGGSVSTLTIQRTQQEDSAVYLCASSFGAGHRGYTFGSGTRLTVV.